This is a list of T cell receptor beta chains from one sample in a study of cytomegalovirus exposure and HLA in healthy donors. Profiled with immunoSEQ multiplex PCR; TCRdb holds only in-frame clones, not every one. The repertoire holds about 190,000 clones, over 60% seen once, with less than 2.5% in the top ten. Source material: PBMCs. The receptors stem from a young woman in good health and CMV-seropositive. The CDR3 runs from the conserved cysteine through the conserved F or W.

V: TRBV5-4
J: TRBJ1-1
CDR3: CASSLVQGASEAFF

V: TRBV28
J: TRBJ2-1
CDR3: CASSPSLGGVGNEQFF

V: TRBV7-2
J: TRBJ2-2
CDR3: CASNQRGANTGELFF

V: TRBV7-8
J: TRBJ2-7
CDR3: CASKRRGTAVYEQYF

V: TRBV7-8
J: TRBJ1-2
CDR3: CASSSWRNSGLYGYTF

V: TRBV11-2
J: TRBJ2-7
CDR3: CASSYSSGSYEQYF

V: TRBV28
J: TRBJ2-1
CDR3: CASSSPGGSSSYNEQFF

V: TRBV19
J: TRBJ2-7
CDR3: CASSVDRGNYEQYF

V: TRBV27
J: TRBJ2-1
CDR3: CASSLYLAGVYNEQFF

V: TRBV27
J: TRBJ1-6
CDR3: CASSSTGGEGSSYNSPLHF

V: TRBV28
J: TRBJ2-5
CDR3: CASNRVGKNQETQYF

V: TRBV28
J: TRBJ2-1
CDR3: CASTRRIAGFHDRSYNEQFF

V: TRBV4-2
J: TRBJ1-1
CDR3: CASSQESYRGRENTEAFF

V: TRBV29-1
J: TRBJ1-5
CDR3: CSAAANSNQPQHF

V: TRBV28
J: TRBJ1-2
CDR3: CASAVSGGRPRGYTF

V: TRBV20-1
J: TRBJ2-3
CDR3: CSATAGDTQYF

V: TRBV30
J: TRBJ1-2
CDR3: CAWSGQGIRGYTF

V: TRBV7-3
J: TRBJ1-1
CDR3: CASSAGTGNTEAFF

V: TRBV27
J: TRBJ1-6
CDR3: CASRTFSRQGSSYNSPLHF

V: TRBV5-6
J: TRBJ2-3
CDR3: CASSPGTSGNVDTQYF

V: TRBV5-6
J: TRBJ2-7
CDR3: CASSLAAGGIAYEQYF

V: TRBV19
J: TRBJ1-5
CDR3: CASRLRSTGSHQPQHF

V: TRBV5-1
J: TRBJ1-4
CDR3: CASSWGQGDEKLFF

V: TRBV5-1
J: TRBJ2-2
CDR3: CASSLVASGTGELFF

V: TRBV6-1
J: TRBJ1-4
CDR3: CASSLTAGNEKLFF

V: TRBV28
J: TRBJ2-2
CDR3: CASIHLRDSGTGELFF

V: TRBV7-2
J: TRBJ2-7
CDR3: CASSLGTYEQYF

V: TRBV18
J: TRBJ2-7
CDR3: CASSPRGQSSYEQYF

V: TRBV29-1
J: TRBJ2-2
CDR3: CSVRGLGTGELFF

V: TRBV9
J: TRBJ2-2
CDR3: CASSVRDFRTGELFF

V: TRBV29-1
J: TRBJ2-3
CDR3: CSVALAGGADTQYF

V: TRBV6-5
J: TRBJ1-3
CDR3: CASSYRRQGGGNTIYF

V: TRBV5-1
J: TRBJ2-7
CDR3: CASYNQGIGEQYF

V: TRBV29-1
J: TRBJ1-1
CDR3: CSVDEVAGGAFF

V: TRBV29-1
J: TRBJ2-7
CDR3: CSVRTETYEQYF

V: TRBV19
J: TRBJ2-3
CDR3: CASSMTTGGADTQYF

V: TRBV19
J: TRBJ2-7
CDR3: CASSIDLDRFNEQYF

V: TRBV30
J: TRBJ1-1
CDR3: CATQGGLKTNTEAFF

V: TRBV30
J: TRBJ2-7
CDR3: CAWKPEGLAGSTHEQYF

V: TRBV21-1
J: TRBJ2-5
CDR3: CASSKEEGETQYF

V: TRBV15
J: TRBJ1-2
CDR3: CATSRGGANYGYTF

V: TRBV10-3
J: TRBJ1-1
CDR3: CAIREQGVITEAFF

V: TRBV12-5
J: TRBJ1-1
CDR3: CATAREPNTEAFF

V: TRBV6-5
J: TRBJ1-2
CDR3: CASSPGTGISYGYTF

V: TRBV10-2
J: TRBJ2-3
CDR3: CASRASRTGYPDTQYF

V: TRBV6-5
J: TRBJ1-5
CDR3: CASSRRTGVAQHF

V: TRBV2
J: TRBJ2-3
CDR3: CASSVRGDTDTQYF

V: TRBV6-1
J: TRBJ1-2
CDR3: CASSEAHLQTVNYGYTF

V: TRBV2
J: TRBJ2-7
CDR3: CASSDEGLSYEQYF

V: TRBV7-2
J: TRBJ2-2
CDR3: CASSPGQGENTGELFF

V: TRBV19
J: TRBJ2-5
CDR3: CASSTGTSGRKTQYF

V: TRBV5-5
J: TRBJ2-7
CDR3: CASSPDAGTGTYEQYF

V: TRBV19
J: TRBJ1-1
CDR3: CASSRDSQLMNTEAFF

V: TRBV11-3
J: TRBJ2-7
CDR3: CASSLASGGNYEQYF

V: TRBV4-2
J: TRBJ2-7
CDR3: CASSQDGPDRDSYEQYF